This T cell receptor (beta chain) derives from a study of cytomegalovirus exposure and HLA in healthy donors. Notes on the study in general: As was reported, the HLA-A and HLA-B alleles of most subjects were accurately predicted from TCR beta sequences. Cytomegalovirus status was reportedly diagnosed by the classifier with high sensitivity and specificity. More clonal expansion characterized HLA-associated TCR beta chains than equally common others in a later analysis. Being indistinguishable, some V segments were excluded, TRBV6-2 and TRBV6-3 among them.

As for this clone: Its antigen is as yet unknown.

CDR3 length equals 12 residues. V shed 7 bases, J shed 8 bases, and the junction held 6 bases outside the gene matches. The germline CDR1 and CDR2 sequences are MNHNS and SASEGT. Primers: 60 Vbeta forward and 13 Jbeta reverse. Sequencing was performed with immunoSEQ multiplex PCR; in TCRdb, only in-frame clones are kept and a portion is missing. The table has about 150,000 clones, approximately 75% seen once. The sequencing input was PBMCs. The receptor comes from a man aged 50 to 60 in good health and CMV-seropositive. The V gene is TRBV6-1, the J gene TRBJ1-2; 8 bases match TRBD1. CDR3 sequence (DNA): TGTGCCAGCACCCAGGGGGCTGGGGGCTACACCTTC. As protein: CASTQGAGGYTF.